The source of this TCR beta chain is a study of blood T cell repertoires in COVID-19. Study background: From the United States, Italy and Spain came samples of acute and convalescent COVID-19. PBMCs, B-cell-depleted T cells, or T cells were the source of the cDNA or gDNA that made up the material.

The table came from immunoSEQ multiplex PCR; TCRdb's copy has only in-frame clones and leaves some out. The sample lists roughly 22,000 clones, 80% to 90% seen once, with 2% to 3% in the top ten. One Seattle source followed patients from active infection through their disease course. CDR3 length: 13 residues. Trimming cost V 2 bases and J 5 bases, with 7 bases left between them. Germline CDR1 MNHNS, CDR2 SASEGT. The material sequenced was peripheral blood. The chain joins TRBV6-1 to TRBJ1-5; no clear D. This TCR came from a woman in her seventies with COVID-19, enrolled during active disease. Here the CDR3 reads CASSEYSHQPQHF. CDR3 DNA: TGTGCCAGCAGTGAATACAGTCATCAGCCCCAGCATTTT.